This T cell receptor beta chain comes out of a study of CD8+CD57+ T cells in acquired aplastic anemia. In the study overall: When averaged, DNA from sorted CD4+ and CD8+ cells came to 3.2 ug. CD4+ reads averaged about 10.8 million in healthy donors. Regarding the study as a whole: The CD8+ Simpson's diversity of patients and controls was not significantly different. Patients and controls shared over 25 CD8+ CDR3 sequences, which appeared highly expressed in patients and within their immunodominant clones.

The V gene lost 6 bases and the J gene lost 1 base, with 16 bases spanning the gap. The V gene's germline CDR1 is MGHDK and CDR2 SYGVNS. The length of the CDR3 is 15 residues. The template for TCR beta VDJ and CDR3 sequence profiling was genomic DNA. In TCRdb, the reads were re-called with MiXCR into one record per CDR3 protein. The table has tens of thousands of distinct CDR3 sequences, approximately 73% seen once. As regards this clonotype: Its matching antigen is unknown.

The clonotype originates from a human donor in good health, serving as a control. This chain joins TRBV25-1 and TRBJ2-7; possible D gene TRBD1, 5 bases. The sequenced sample was sorted CD4+, CD8+, or CD8+CD57+ T cells (not recorded which) from PBMCs. The CDR3 reads CASSLDPGPSYEQYF. The CDR3 DNA reads as TGTGCCAGCAGCTTAGATCCAGGGCCTTCCTACGAGCAGTACTTC.